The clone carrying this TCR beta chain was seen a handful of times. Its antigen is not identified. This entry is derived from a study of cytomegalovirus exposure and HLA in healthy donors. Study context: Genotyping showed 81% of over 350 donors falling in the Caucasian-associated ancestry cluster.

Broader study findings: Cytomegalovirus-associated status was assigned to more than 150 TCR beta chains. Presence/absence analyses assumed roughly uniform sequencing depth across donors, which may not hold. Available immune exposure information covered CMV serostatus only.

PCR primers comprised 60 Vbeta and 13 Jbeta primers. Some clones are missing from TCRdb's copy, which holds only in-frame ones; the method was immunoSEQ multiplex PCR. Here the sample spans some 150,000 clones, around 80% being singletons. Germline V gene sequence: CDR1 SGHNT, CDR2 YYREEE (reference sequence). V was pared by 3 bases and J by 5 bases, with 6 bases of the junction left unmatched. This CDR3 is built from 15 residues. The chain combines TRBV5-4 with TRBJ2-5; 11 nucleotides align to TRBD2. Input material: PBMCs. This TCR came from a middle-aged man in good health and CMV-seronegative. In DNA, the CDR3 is TGTGCCAGCAGCTCGGGACTAGCGGCCCGGGAGACCCAGTACTTC. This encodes CASSSGLAARETQYF.